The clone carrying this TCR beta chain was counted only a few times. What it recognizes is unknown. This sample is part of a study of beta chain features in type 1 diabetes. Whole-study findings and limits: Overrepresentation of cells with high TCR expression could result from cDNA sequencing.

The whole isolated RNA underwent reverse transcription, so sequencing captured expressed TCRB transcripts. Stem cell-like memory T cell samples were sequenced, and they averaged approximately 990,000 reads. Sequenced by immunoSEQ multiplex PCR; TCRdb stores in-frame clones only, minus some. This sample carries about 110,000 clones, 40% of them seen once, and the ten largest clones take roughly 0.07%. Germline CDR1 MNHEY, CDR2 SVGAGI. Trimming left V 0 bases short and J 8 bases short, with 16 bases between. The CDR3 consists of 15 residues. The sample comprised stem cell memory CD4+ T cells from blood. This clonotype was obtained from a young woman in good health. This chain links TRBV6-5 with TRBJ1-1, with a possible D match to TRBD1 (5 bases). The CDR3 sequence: CASSYSTKGHPEAFF. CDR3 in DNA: TGTGCCAGCAGTTACTCGACAAAGGGGCATCCCGAAGCTTTCTTT.